Presented here are 25 T cell receptor beta chains from one specimen sequenced in a study of shared clonotypes between healthy human individuals. It was CD45RO-negative cells, positively selected for CCR7, that made up naive CD8 cells, with terminally differentiated effector memory CD45RA+ cells excluded. Profiled with immunoSEQ multiplex PCR; TCRdb holds only in-frame clones, not every one. The sample has about 1,800,000 clones; about 95% are singletons. Material for sequencing was naive CD8+ T cells sorted from blood. The receptors were sampled from a man aged 18 to 29 in good health.

Only one count was recorded for this clone. The V call is TRBV5-1, the J call TRBJ2-7; TRBD2 agrees at 9 bases. The CDR3 is 14 amino acids. The V and J ends lost 5 bases and 3 bases, in that order; junction bases with no gene match: 6. The germline CDR1 and CDR2 sequences are SGHRS and YFSETQ. The CDR3 coding sequence is TGCGCCAGCAGTACGGGACTAGCAATCTACGAGCAGTACTTC. Amino acids: CASSTGLAIYEQYF.

DNA of the CDR3: TGCGCCAGCAGCCAAGCCGACAGCTACAATGAGCAGTTCTTC. Translation: CASSQADSYNEQFF. V usage is TRBV4-3 and J usage is TRBJ2-1, with a possible D match to TRBD1 (5 bases). Germline CDR1 is LGHNA and CDR2 is YSLEER. There are 14 residues in the CDR3. The germline V and J ends were trimmed by 1 base and 3 bases, with 7 bases remaining between them.

The rearrangement joins TRBV11-1 to TRBJ2-1, with D perhaps given as TRBD1 or TRBD2 (5 bases each). Trimming pared 1 base from V and 8 bases from J, leaving 15 bases between. The germline gives CDR1 SGHAT, CDR2 FQDESV (reference sequence). The CDR3 totals 15 residues. The CDR3 loop is CASSLEYSGAHEQFF. The CDR3 DNA follows: TGTGCCAGCAGCTTAGAATACTCCGGGGCCCATGAGCAGTTCTTC.

This clone is a singleton in its sample. The chain joins TRBV27 to TRBJ2-3; D is possibly TRBD1 or TRBD2 (5 bases each). The CDR3 is 16 residues long. V was pared by 6 bases and J by 2 bases, with 18 bases between. Germline loops: CDR1 MNHEY, CDR2 SMNVEV (reference sequence). DNA of the CDR3: TGTGCCAGCAGCCTAGTGGGTGGAGGACACACAGATACGCAGTATTTT. Translating it yields CASSLVGGGHTDTQYF.

The chain combines TRBV30 with TRBJ2-3, with a possible D match to TRBD2 (6 bases). The germline V and J ends were trimmed by 0 bases and 6 bases, with 10 bases remaining between them. CDR1 is GTSNPN, CDR2 SVGIG, per germline (reference sequence). This CDR3 has 13 residues. The CDR3 DNA reads as TGTGCCTGGAGTGTAGGTGGGGGGGATACGCAGTATTTT. This encodes CAWSVGGGDTQYF.

In its sample, this clone was seen once. The rearrangement uses TRBV13 and TRBJ1-2; 10 bases are shared with TRBD1. With V trimmed by 5 bases and J by 3 bases, 6 bases remained unmatched. CDR3 length: 15 amino acids. Germline CDR1 is PRHDT and CDR2 is FYEKMQ (reference sequence). CDR3 DNA sequence: TGTGCCAGCAGCCCCGGACAGGGGGTGCACTATGGCTACACCTTC. Protein product: CASSPGQGVHYGYTF.

The CDR3 protein is CASSLDGLFEEQFF. The CDR3 DNA follows: TGTGCCAGCAGCTTAGACGGACTGTTTGAAGAGCAGTTCTTC. The J gene is TRBJ2-1, the V gene TRBV11-2, with D possibly being TRBD2 (5 bases). Germline CDR1 reads SGHAT; CDR2 reads FQNNGV. CDR3 size: 14 residues. Trimming left V 0 bases short and J 10 bases short, with 13 bases between.

The chain carries TRBV14 and TRBJ2-7; TRBD2 is a possible D gene (6 bases). Per germline, CDR1 SGHDN and CDR2 FVKESK. Trimming removed 3 bases at V and 3 bases at J, with 12 bases between. This CDR3 region has 14 residues. The CDR3 here is CASSQGSGNYEQYF. CDR3 coding DNA: TGTGCCAGCAGCCAGGGTAGCGGAAACTACGAGCAGTACTTC.

V and J are TRBV7-9 and TRBJ2-6, with 7 bases lining up with TRBD1. The V gene's germline CDR1 is SEHNR and CDR2 FQNEAQ (reference sequence). The CDR3 totals 16 residues. V shed 6 bases and J 4 bases; nucleotides not matched to a gene: 9. CDR3 sequence reads: CASSKAPGQGANVLTF. The CDR3 DNA reads as TGTGCCAGCAGTAAAGCGCCGGGACAGGGGGCCAACGTCCTGACTTTC.

This rearrangement joins TRBV19 to TRBJ1-1, with D unclear. There are 14 residues in the CDR3. CDR1 LNHDA and CDR2 SQIVND come from the germline V gene (reference sequence). Trimming took 1 base from V and 4 from J, leaving 10 bases between them. The CDR3: CASSIVTSGTEAFF. The CDR3 DNA reads TGTGCCAGTAGTATAGTTACCAGTGGCACTGAAGCTTTCTTT.

V usage is TRBV4-1 and J usage is TRBJ2-1, with D perhaps TRBD1 or TRBD2 (6 bases each). Per germline, CDR1 MGHRA and CDR2 YSYEKL. This CDR3 is built from 12 residues. V was clipped by 2 bases and J by 9 bases, with 8 bases between them. The CDR3 region is CASSQKGGEQFF. As DNA, the CDR3 is TGCGCCAGCAGCCAAAAGGGGGGTGAGCAGTTCTTC.

The V and J genes are TRBV11-2 and TRBJ2-7, with D possibly called TRBD1 or TRBD2 (5 bases each). The CDR3 contains 16 residues. The germline gives CDR1 SGHAT, CDR2 FQNNGV. The V gene lost 5 bases and the J gene lost 2 bases, with 19 bases spanning the gap. CDR3 sequence: CASSTRTTSGAYEQYF. CDR3 nucleotide sequence: TGTGCCAGCAGCACCAGGACAACCTCCGGGGCCTACGAGCAGTACTTC.

This clone was detected only once. The chain carries TRBV28 and TRBJ1-2; no clear D. Per germline, CDR1 MDHEN and CDR2 SYDVKM. The CDR3 consists of 19 residues. V was shortened by 1 base and J by 4 bases, with 25 bases between the two germline ends. CDR3 protein: CASSLLSGYEVGTAYGYTF. The CDR3 DNA follows: TGTGCCAGCAGTTTATTATCTGGTTACGAGGTGGGAACCGCCTATGGCTACACCTTC.

CDR3: CASSYTRSGHQETQYF. CDR3 DNA sequence: TGTGCCAGCAGTTACACTAGGTCAGGCCACCAAGAGACCCAGTACTTC. The gene calls are TRBV6-6 and TRBJ2-5; possible D gene TRBD2, 5 bases. Trimming took 2 bases from V and 0 from J, leaving 13 bases between them. The CDR3 loop spans 16 amino acids. Germline-derived CDR1 and CDR2 are MNHNY and SVGAGI (reference sequence).

The gene calls are TRBV7-2 and TRBJ2-5, with 11 bases matching TRBD2. V shed 7 bases and J 2 bases; nucleotides not matched to a gene: 3. Germline V gives CDR1 SGHTA, CDR2 FQGNSA. The CDR3 is made up of 14 amino acids. The CDR3 nucleotides are TGTGCCAGCACCCTAGCGGGAGGTCAAGAGACCCAGTACTTC. It specifies CASTLAGGQETQYF. The full variable domain, with the rest looked up from reference TRBV7-2 and TRBJ2-5, is GAGVSQSPSNKVTEKGKDVELRCDPISGHTALYWYRQSLGQGLEFLIYFQGNSAPDKSGLPSDRFSAERTGGSVSTLTIQRTQQEDSAVYLCASTLAGGQETQYFGPGTRLLVL.

V gene TRBV7-9 combines with J gene TRBJ2-1; TRBD1 aligns across 11 bases. V lost 2 bases and J lost 10; bases outside the gene matches: 10. The CDR3 spans 16 residues. CDR1 is SEHNR, CDR2 FQNEAQ, per germline (reference sequence). The CDR3 DNA follows: TGTGCCAGCAGCTTAAGGGACAGGGGGACCCTAGAGGAGCAGTTCTTC. Translation: CASSLRDRGTLEEQFF.

This rearrangement joins TRBV5-6 to TRBJ2-3, with a tentative D call TRBD2 (6 bases). V gave up 4 bases and J gave up 3 bases, with 9 bases separating them. Germline V gives CDR1 SGHDT, CDR2 YYEEEE. CDR3 length: 13 residues. CDR3 coding DNA: TGTGCCAGCAGCCCTGGGGGGACAGATACGCAGTATTTT. Its translation: CASSPGGTDTQYF.

V and J are TRBV4-1 and TRBJ2-7; no clear D. The CDR3 is made up of 16 amino acids. V lost 3 bases to trimming and J lost 5 bases, with 20 bases between them. Germline CDR1 reads MGHRA; CDR2 reads YSYEKL. The CDR3 nucleotides are TGCGCCAGCAGCCAGGATACTCTCGGTACCGTCGACGAGCAGTACTTC. Amino acids: CASSQDTLGTVDEQYF.

This chain uses TRBV7-9 with TRBJ1-4, with a possible D match to TRBD1 (5 bases). The germline V and J ends were trimmed by 6 bases and 4 bases, with 21 bases remaining between them. The CDR3 covers 17 residues. Germline V lookup: CDR1 SEHNR, CDR2 FQNEAQ (reference sequence). CDR3 nucleotide sequence: TGTGCCAGCAGACTCACAGGATTCGGGTTCGGTAATGAAAAACTGTTTTTT. This translates into CASRLTGFGFGNEKLFF.

J is TRBJ2-1 and V is TRBV29-1; TRBD2 matches 15 bases. The CDR3 totals 15 residues. Germline values: CDR1 SQVTM, CDR2 ANQGSEA. After removal of 7 bases from V and 7 bases from J, the junction contained 8 bases not matched to a gene. The CDR3 DNA follows: TGCAGCGCTGAGGAGGGACTAGCGGGGGGTAATGAGCAGTTCTTC. Residues: CSAEEGLAGGNEQFF.

The genes are TRBV6-1 and TRBJ1-5; 8 bases align to TRBD1. V trimming: 4 bases; J trimming: 6 bases; junction bases outside the gene matches: 5. Per germline, CDR1 MNHNS and CDR2 SASEGT. This CDR3 region has 14 residues. CDR3: CASSGSRGLQPQHF. The DNA for the CDR3 is TGTGCCAGCAGTGGGAGCAGGGGGCTTCAGCCCCAGCATTTT.

This chain links TRBV27 with TRBJ1-6; D is possibly TRBD1 (5 bases). Germline V gives CDR1 MNHEY, CDR2 SMNVEV (reference sequence). CDR3 length equals 14 residues. V gave up 3 bases and J gave up 7 bases, with 10 bases separating them. The CDR3 DNA sequence: TGTGCCAGCAGTTTTACAGGCGAAAATTCACCCCTCCACTTT. It specifies CASSFTGENSPLHF.

J is TRBJ2-5 and V is TRBV5-1; 10 bases are shared with TRBD2. The germline gives CDR1 SGHRS, CDR2 YFSETQ. Trimming cost V 4 bases and J 5 bases; bases outside gene matches: 5. The CDR3 is 14 amino acids. The CDR3 nucleotides read TGCGCCAGCAGCCAACTAGCGGGATCTGAGACCCAGTACTTC. Protein: CASSQLAGSETQYF.

The chain is built from TRBV9 and TRBJ2-3; D tentatively reads TRBD1 or TRBD2 (5 bases each). There are 15 residues in the CDR3. CDR1 and CDR2 (germline): SGDLS, YYNGEE. V was cut by 3 bases and J by 4 bases, with 15 bases left in between. Here the CDR3 DNA reads TGTGCCAGCAGCGGCGGGCAGGGTAACGCAGATACGCAGTATTTT. This translates into CASSGGQGNADTQYF. The full variable domain, its missing parts supplied by reference TRBV9 and TRBJ2-3, is DSGVTQTPKHLITATGQRVTLRCSPRSGDLSVYWYQQSLDQGLQFLIQYYNGEERAKGNILERFSAQQFPDLHSELNLSSLELGDSALYFCASSGGQGNADTQYFGPGTRLTVL.

The CDR3 protein is CAWSNEGYYTDTQYF. The CDR3 region has the DNA TGTGCCTGGAGTAACGAGGGGTACTACACAGATACGCAGTATTTT. V gene TRBV30 combines with J gene TRBJ2-3; D is possibly TRBD1 or TRBD2 (5 bases each). CDR1 is GTSNPN, CDR2 SVGIG, per germline (reference sequence). With 2 bases removed from V and 2 bases from J, the gap between germline ends came to 14 bases. The CDR3 consists of 15 residues.